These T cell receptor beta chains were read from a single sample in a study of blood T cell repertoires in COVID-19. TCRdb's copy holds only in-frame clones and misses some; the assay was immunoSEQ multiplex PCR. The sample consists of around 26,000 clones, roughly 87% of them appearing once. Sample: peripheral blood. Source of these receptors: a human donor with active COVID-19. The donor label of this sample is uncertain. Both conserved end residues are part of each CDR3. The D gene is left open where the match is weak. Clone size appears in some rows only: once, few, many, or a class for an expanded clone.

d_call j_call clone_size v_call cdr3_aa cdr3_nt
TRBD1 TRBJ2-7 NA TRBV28 CASAGRGQGGPEQYF TGTGCCAGCGCGGGGCGGGGACAGGGAGGTCCCGAGCAGTACTTC
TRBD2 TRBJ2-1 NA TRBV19 CASSISPRTSVNEQFF TGTGCCAGTAGTATTTCCCCTAGGACTAGTGTGAATGAGCAGTTCTTC
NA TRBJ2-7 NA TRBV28 CASSLTQLQQYF TGTGCCAGCAGTCTTACACAGTTGCAGCAGTACTTC
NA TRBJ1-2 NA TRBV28 CAIAGSSDYGYTF TGTGCCATCGCCGGGTCCAGTGACTATGGCTACACCTTC
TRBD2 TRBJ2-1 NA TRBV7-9 CASSRTSASNEQFF TGTGCCAGCAGCCGGACTAGCGCCTCCAATGAGCAGTTCTTC
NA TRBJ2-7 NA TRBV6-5 CASRVQKRASYEQYF TGTGCCAGCAGAGTACAAAAGCGGGCCTCCTACGAGCAGTACTTC
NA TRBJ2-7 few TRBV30 CAWSGTETLYEQYF TGTGCCTGGAGTGGGACAGAGACCCTCTACGAGCAGTACTTC
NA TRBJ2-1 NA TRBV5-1 CASSLGGGHNEQFF TGCGCCAGCAGCTTGGGCGGCGGCCACAATGAGCAGTTCTTC
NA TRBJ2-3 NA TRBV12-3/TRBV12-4 CASRKRTTDTQYF TGTGCCAGCAGAAAGCGGACCACAGATACGCAGTATTTT
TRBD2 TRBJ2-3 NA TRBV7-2 CASSLEIAGSTDTQYF TGTGCCAGCAGCCTTGAGATAGCGGGTAGCACAGATACGCAGTATTTT
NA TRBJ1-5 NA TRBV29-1 CSVASGGDQPQHF TGCAGCGTTGCTAGTGGGGGGGATCAGCCCCAGCATTTT
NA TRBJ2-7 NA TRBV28 CASSWEGDYEQYF TGTGCCAGCAGTTGGGAAGGGGACTACGAGCAGTACTTC
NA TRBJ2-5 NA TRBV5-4 CASSLAMETQYF TGTGCCAGCAGCTTGGCCATGGAGACCCAGTACTTC
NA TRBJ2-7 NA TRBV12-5 CASAPTTGEQYF TGTGCTAGTGCCCCCACTACGGGGGAGCAGTACTTC
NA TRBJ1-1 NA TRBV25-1 CASREGNTEAFF TGTGCCAGCAGAGAGGGGAACACTGAAGCTTTCTTT
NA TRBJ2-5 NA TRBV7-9 CASSLEVRVETQYF TGTGCCAGCAGCTTAGAGGTCAGGGTGGAGACCCAGTACTTC
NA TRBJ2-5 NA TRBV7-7 CASSSDFLGETQYF TGTGCTAGCAGCTCGGACTTTCTGGGGGAGACCCAGTACTTC
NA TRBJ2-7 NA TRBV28 CASRRAYEQYF TGTGCCAGCCGGAGGGCCTACGAGCAGTACTTC
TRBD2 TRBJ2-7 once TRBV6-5 CASNPGGRYEQYF TGTGCCAGCAACCCGGGAGGGAGATACGAGCAGTACTTC
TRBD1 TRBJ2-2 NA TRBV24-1 CATSDGQGTGELFF TGTGCCACCAGTGACGGACAGGGCACCGGGGAGCTGTTTTTT
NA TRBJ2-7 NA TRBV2 CASSVTDPSSYEQYF TGTGCCAGCAGTGTGACAGACCCTAGCTCCTACGAGCAGTACTTC
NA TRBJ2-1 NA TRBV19 CASSIVPLGYNEQFF TGTGCCAGTAGTATAGTCCCCCTCGGTTACAATGAGCAGTTCTTC
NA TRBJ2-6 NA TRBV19 CASSKTGDIAGANVLTF TGTGCCAGTAGTAAAACAGGAGACATCGCTGGGGCCAACGTCCTGACTTTC
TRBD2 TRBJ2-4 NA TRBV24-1 CATSDSGSEYNIQYF TGTGCCACCAGTGATAGCGGGAGTGAATATAACATTCAGTACTTC
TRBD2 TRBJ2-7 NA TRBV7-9 CASSGTSGSYEQYF TGTGCCAGCAGCGGGACTAGCGGCTCCTACGAGCAGTACTTC
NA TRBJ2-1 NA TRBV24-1 CATSDSSPNEQFF TGTGCCACCAGTGACTCCTCTCCGAATGAGCAGTTCTTC
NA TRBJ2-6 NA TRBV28 CASSSLQGNGANVLTF TGTGCCAGCAGTTCACTGCAGGGGAACGGGGCCAACGTCCTGACTTTC
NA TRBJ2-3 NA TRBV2 CASSEFVGGGDTQYF TGTGCCAGCAGTGAATTTGTCGGGGGAGGAGATACGCAGTATTTT
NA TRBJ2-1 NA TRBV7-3 CASSSRGGLEQFF TGTGCCAGCAGCTCAAGGGGGGGACTCGAGCAGTTCTTC
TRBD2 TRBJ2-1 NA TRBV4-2 CASSPEWEGLAGTSEQFF TGTGCCAGCAGCCCCGAATGGGAAGGACTAGCGGGAACCTCTGAGCAGTTCTTC
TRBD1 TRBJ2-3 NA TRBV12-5 CASGPGQGTDTQYF TGTGCTAGTGGGCCCGGACAGGGCACAGATACGCAGTATTTT
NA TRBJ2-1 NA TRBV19 CASPIRAGRGVDEQFF TGTGCCAGTCCTATTCGGGCGGGACGTGGGGTCGATGAGCAGTTCTTC
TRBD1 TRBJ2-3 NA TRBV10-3 CAIRTGGNTDTQYF TGTGCCATCCGAACAGGGGGTAACACAGATACGCAGTATTTT
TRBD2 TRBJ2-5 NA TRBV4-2 CASSQAGTRAETQYF TGTGCCAGCAGCCAGGCCGGGACTAGGGCGGAGACCCAGTACTTC
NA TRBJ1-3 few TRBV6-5 CASSYAADHSGNTIYF TGTGCCAGCAGTTACGCGGCAGATCACTCTGGAAACACCATATATTTT
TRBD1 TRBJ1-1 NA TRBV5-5 CASSFDRASRNTEAFF TGTGCCAGCAGCTTCGACAGGGCCTCGCGGAACACTGAAGCTTTCTTT
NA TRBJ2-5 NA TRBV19 CASRDQGTQETQYF TGTGCCAGTAGGGATCAGGGGACCCAAGAGACCCAGTACTTC
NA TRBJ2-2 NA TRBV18 CASSPPTTANTGELFF TGTGCCAGCTCACCTCCAACGACTGCGAACACCGGGGAGCTGTTTTTT
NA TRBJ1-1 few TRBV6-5 CASSPGRSQGAFF TGTGCCAGCAGTCCCGGACGATCACAGGGAGCTTTCTTT
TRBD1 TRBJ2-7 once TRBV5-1 CASSPYRDSGSYEQYF TGCGCCAGCAGCCCATACCGGGACAGCGGATCCTACGAGCAGTACTTC
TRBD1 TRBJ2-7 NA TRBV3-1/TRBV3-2 CASSQDRGQAFYEQYF TGTGCCAGCAGCCAAGATAGAGGACAGGCCTTCTACGAGCAGTACTTC
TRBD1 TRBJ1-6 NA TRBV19 CASSPGQGKANSPLHF TGTGCCAGTAGTCCTGGACAGGGCAAGGCGAATTCACCCCTCCACTTT
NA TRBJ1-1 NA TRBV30 CAWGVRADTEAFF TGTGCCTGGGGGGTCAGGGCGGACACTGAAGCTTTCTTT
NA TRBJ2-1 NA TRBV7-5 CARSSPRDRGDNEQFF TGTGCCAGAAGCTCACCGCGGGACAGGGGTGACAATGAGCAGTTCTTC
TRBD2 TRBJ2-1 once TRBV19 CASSQGPSGRVSYNEQFF TGTGCCAGTAGTCAAGGGCCTAGCGGGAGAGTGTCCTACAATGAGCAGTTCTTC
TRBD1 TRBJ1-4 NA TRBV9 CASSVGTGANEKLFF TGTGCCAGCAGCGTGGGGACAGGGGCTAATGAAAAACTGTTTTTT
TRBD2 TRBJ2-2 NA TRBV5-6 CASSIIAGANTGELFF TGTGCCAGCAGCATAATAGCGGGAGCGAACACCGGGGAGCTGTTTTTT
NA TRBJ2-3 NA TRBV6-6 CASSYTRLPDTQYF TGTGCCAGCAGTTATACGCGGCTCCCAGATACGCAGTATTTT
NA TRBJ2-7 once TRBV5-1 CASSLFQGRSSYEQYF TGCGCCAGCAGCTTGTTCCAGGGCAGGAGCTCCTACGAGCAGTACTTC
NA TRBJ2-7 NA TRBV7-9 CASSPGSYEQYF TGTGCCAGCAGCCCGGGCTCCTACGAGCAGTACTTC
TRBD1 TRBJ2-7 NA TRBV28 CASSIGTEDYEQYF TGTGCCAGCAGTATCGGGACAGAGGACTACGAGCAGTACTTC
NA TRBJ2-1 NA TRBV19 CASSIDQAAEPPRNEQFF TGTGCCAGTAGTATAGATCAAGCGGCCGAACCACCAAGGAATGAGCAGTTCTTC
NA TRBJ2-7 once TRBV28 CASVAGSYEQYF TGTGCCAGCGTGGCGGGATCCTACGAGCAGTACTTC
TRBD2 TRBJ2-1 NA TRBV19 CASSIRGTSGSGSYNEQFF TGTGCCAGTAGTATAAGGGGGACTAGCGGGAGTGGGTCCTACAATGAGCAGTTCTTC
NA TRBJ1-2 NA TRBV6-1 CASSEEGFAYGYTF TGTGCCAGCAGTGAAGAGGGGTTCGCTTATGGCTACACCTTC